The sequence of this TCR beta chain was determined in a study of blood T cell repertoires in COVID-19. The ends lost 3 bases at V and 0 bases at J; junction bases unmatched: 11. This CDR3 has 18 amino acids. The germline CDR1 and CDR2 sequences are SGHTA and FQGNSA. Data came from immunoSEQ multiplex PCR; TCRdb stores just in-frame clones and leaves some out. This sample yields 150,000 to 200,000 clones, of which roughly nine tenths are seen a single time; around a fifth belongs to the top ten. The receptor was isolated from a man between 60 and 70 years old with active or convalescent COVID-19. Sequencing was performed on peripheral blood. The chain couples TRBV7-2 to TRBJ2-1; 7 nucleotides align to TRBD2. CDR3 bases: TGTGCCAGCAGCTTGCTCCCGGGACTACGGAGCTCCTACAATGAGCAGTTCTTC. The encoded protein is CASSLLPGLRSSYNEQFF.